This T cell receptor (beta chain) was captured in a study of response to subunit inactivated influenza vaccine. Study-level findings and limits: A suggestion made by the authors is that each seasonal influenza vaccination recruits few new T cells.

This clonotype was recorded a few times. The antigen remains unidentified. Each CDR3 protein gets one entry after TCRdb re-called the RT-PCR reads with MiXCR. The sample shows over 150,000 distinct CDR3 sequences, roughly 11% of them seen only once. The CDR3 is 15 amino acids. Per germline, CDR1 SGHRS and CDR2 YFSETQ. V lost 0 bases, J lost 5 bases, and 11 bases lay in between. The chain couples TRBV5-1 to TRBJ2-2; D call uncertain. The starting material was non-naive T cells sorted from PBMCs, obtained around seven weeks after vaccination. This TCR was recovered from a man between 50 and 59 years old who received an inactivated influenza vaccine. This CDR3 reads CASSLGEWSTGELFF. The CDR3, as DNA: TGCGCCAGCAGCTTGGGGGAATGGTCGACCGGGGAGCTGTTTTTT.